A single sample is the source of the 20 T cell receptor beta chains below, sequenced in a study of cytomegalovirus exposure and HLA in healthy donors. The method was immunoSEQ multiplex PCR; TCRdb's version includes in-frame clones alone and lacks a portion of them. The sample shows 150,000 to 200,000 clones, 80% to 85% of them seen only once. Material for sequencing was PBMCs. The receptors come from a woman aged 30 to 39 in good health and CMV-seronegative.

The chain carries TRBV11-2 and TRBJ2-5; D might be TRBD1 (6 bases). The CDR3 loop spans 16 amino acids. Per the germline V gene, CDR1 is SGHAT and CDR2 is FQNNGV. Trimming took off 5 bases at V and 5 bases at J, with 21 bases between the two ends. The CDR3 spells CASSINPGASAETQYF. The CDR3 DNA follows: TGTGCCAGCAGCATCAACCCAGGGGCTTCTGCCGAGACCCAGTACTTC.

The J gene is TRBJ1-6, the V gene TRBV9; 7 bases are shared with TRBD1. Unmatched junction bases numbered 8, after V lost 3 bases and J lost 5 bases. CDR3 length: 16 amino acids. Looked up from germline, CDR1 is SGDLS and CDR2 is YYNGEE. The CDR3 reads CASSARGGTDNSPLHF. DNA for the CDR3: TGTGCCAGCAGCGCTCGAGGAGGGACAGATAATTCACCCCTCCACTTT. Using reference TRBV9 and TRBJ1-6 for the parts outside the CDR3, the full variable domain is DSGVTQTPKHLITATGQRVTLRCSPRSGDLSVYWYQQSLDQGLQFLIQYYNGEERAKGNILERFSAQQFPDLHSELNLSSLELGDSALYFCASSARGGTDNSPLHFGNGTRLTVT.

The genes are TRBV7-2 and TRBJ2-2; 13 bases align to TRBD2. Germline CDR1 is SGHTA and CDR2 is FQGNSA. The CDR3 has 18 residues. J was trimmed by 4 bases and V by 5 bases; bases with no gene match: 10. The CDR3 is CASSLGLAGARGTGELFF. The CDR3 region has the DNA TGTGCCAGCAGCCTTGGACTAGCGGGGGCCAGAGGCACCGGGGAGCTGTTTTTT. Together with reference TRBV7-2 and TRBJ2-2, the CDR3 gives the full variable domain: GAGVSQSPSNKVTEKGKDVELRCDPISGHTALYWYRQSLGQGLEFLIYFQGNSAPDKSGLPSDRFSAERTGGSVSTLTIQRTQQEDSAVYLCASSLGLAGARGTGELFFGEGSRLTVL.

The J gene is TRBJ1-5, the V gene TRBV2, with D perhaps matching TRBD1 (6 bases). Trimming shortened V by 7 bases and J by 1 base, and 11 bases separated the two germline ends. The CDR3 spans 14 residues. From germline, CDR1 is SNHLY and CDR2 FYNNEI. The CDR3 is CASTSGQSNQPQHF. The CDR3 DNA follows: TGTGCCAGCACTTCCGGACAGAGCAATCAGCCCCAGCATTTT.

The chain is built from TRBV5-4 and TRBJ2-5; 11 positions match TRBD2. Germline V lookup: CDR1 SGHNT, CDR2 YYREEE (reference sequence). V shed 4 bases and J 1 base; nucleotides not matched to a gene: 6. CDR3 size: 16 residues. The chain's CDR3 is CASSKGLADLQETQYF. DNA of the CDR3: TGTGCCAGCAGCAAGGGACTAGCGGATCTCCAAGAGACCCAGTACTTC.

V and J are TRBV5-4 and TRBJ2-7, with 14 bases aligning to TRBD2. There are 14 residues in the CDR3. Germline loops: CDR1 SGHNT, CDR2 YYREEE (reference sequence). The J segment lost 6 bases and the V segment lost 4 bases, leaving 3 bases of the junction unmatched. The CDR3 bases are TGTGCCAGCAGCACGGGACTAGCGGGAGCCGAGCAGTACTTC. Residues: CASSTGLAGAEQYF. The full variable domain, in which reference TRBV5-4 and TRBJ2-7 provide the parts outside the CDR3, is ETGVTQSPTHLIKTRGQQVTLRCSSQSGHNTVSWYQQALGQGPQFIFQYYREEENGRGNFPPRFSGLQFPNYSSELNVNALELDDSALYLCASSTGLAGAEQYFGPGTRLTVT.

V and J are TRBV19 and TRBJ2-7, with 7 bases fitting TRBD2. Trimming took 7 bases from V and 1 from J; bases not matched to a gene: 10. This CDR3 has 15 residues. Germline values: CDR1 LNHDA, CDR2 SQIVND (reference sequence). CDR3 nucleotide sequence: TGTGCCAGTACCGCCTCGGGAGGCCGGTCCTACGAGCAGTACTTC. It codes for CASTASGGRSYEQYF. The whole variable domain, filled in from reference TRBV19 and TRBJ2-7, reads DGGITQSPKYLFRKEGQNVTLSCEQNLNHDAMYWYRQDPGQGLRLIYYSQIVNDFQKGDIAEGYSVSREKKESFPLTVTSAQKNPTAFYLCASTASGGRSYEQYFGPGTRLTVT.

The chain has TRBV19 and TRBJ1-1, with D unresolved. The CDR3 loop spans 14 amino acids. Germline CDR1 and CDR2: LNHDA and SQIVND (reference sequence). V was cut by 3 bases and J by 8 bases, with 16 bases left in between. CDR3 nucleotides: TGTGCCAGTAGTATGAAAAGGGAGGGTCACGAAGCTTTCTTT. Translation gives CASSMKREGHEAFF.

This clone occurred once. The gene calls are TRBV2 and TRBJ2-1; 11 bases fit TRBD2. The germline V gene has CDR1 SNHLY and CDR2 FYNNEI. Germline trimming cut 0 bases from V and 9 bases from J; bases unmatched to any gene: 4. The CDR3 runs to 15 residues. CDR3 region: CASSEARTSGSEQFF. Written as DNA, the CDR3 is TGTGCCAGCAGTGAAGCTAGGACTAGCGGGTCTGAGCAGTTCTTC.

This chain connects TRBV2 to TRBJ1-4, with D maybe TRBD1 (5 bases). The CDR3 runs 15 residues. V shed 4 bases and J shed 8 bases, with 17 bases lying between them. CDR1 is SNHLY, CDR2 FYNNEI, per germline. The DNA for the CDR3 is TGTGCCAGCAGTGGAAGGGGTCCTCCTTGGGAAAAACTGTTTTTT. Translating it yields CASSGRGPPWEKLFF.

This sequence joins TRBV30 and TRBJ1-4; TRBD1 matches 7 bases. The ends lost 0 bases at V and 6 bases at J; junction bases unmatched: 4. The length of the CDR3 is 14 residues. Per the germline V gene, CDR1 is GTSNPN and CDR2 is SVGIG (reference sequence). The CDR3 DNA is TGTGCCTGGAGTGTACCAGGGGGATATGAAAAACTGTTTTTT. Translated, it gives CAWSVPGGYEKLFF. Looking up the rest from reference TRBV30 and TRBJ1-4 gives the full variable domain: SQTIHQWPATLVQPVGSPLSLECTVEGTSNPNLYWYRQAAGRGLQLLFYSVGIGQISSEVPQNLSASRPQDRQFILSSKKLLLSDSGFYLCAWSVPGGYEKLFFGSGTQLSVL.

J is TRBJ1-2 and V is TRBV5-1; D might be TRBD1 (6 bases). Trimming pared 5 bases from V and 0 bases from J, leaving 8 bases between. From germline, CDR1 is SGHRS and CDR2 YFSETQ. This CDR3 is 13 amino acids long. The CDR3 is CASRTGSNYGYTF. The CDR3 region has the DNA TGCGCCAGCAGGACAGGTTCTAACTATGGCTACACCTTC. The full variable domain, in which reference TRBV5-1 and TRBJ1-2 provide the parts outside the CDR3, is KAGVTQTPRYLIKTRGQQVTLSCSPISGHRSVSWYQQTPGQGLQFLFEYFSETQRNKGNFPGRFSGRQFSNSRSEMNVSTLELGDSALYLCASRTGSNYGYTFGSGTRLTVV.

The CDR3 here is CASSPTGVDHQPQHF. In DNA, the CDR3 is TGTGCCAGCTCACCAACAGGGGTGGATCATCAGCCCCAGCATTTT. The rearrangement uses TRBV18 and TRBJ1-5, with 7 bases lining up with TRBD1. V lost 2 bases to trimming and J lost 5 bases; unmatched junction nucleotides: 6. Germline V CDR1 and CDR2: KGHSH, LQKENI. CDR3 length equals 15 residues.

The chain has TRBV28 and TRBJ2-7; 11 bases map to TRBD1. There are 14 residues in the CDR3. With 7 bases clipped from V and 4 bases from J, the junction kept 6 bases outside the gene matches. From germline, CDR1 is MDHEN and CDR2 SYDVKM. The CDR3 is CASTVGQGAYEQYF. The DNA of the CDR3 is TGTGCCAGCACCGTTGGACAGGGGGCATACGAGCAGTACTTC.

For the CDR3, the DNA is TGTGCCAGCAGCAATCCCGAGATGAACACTGAAGCTTTCTTT. Translation: CASSNPEMNTEAFF. The rearrangement uses TRBV5-4 and TRBJ1-1; no clear D. This CDR3 spans 14 amino acids. The V gene's germline CDR1 is SGHNT and CDR2 YYREEE (reference sequence). With 4 bases removed from V and 0 bases from J, the gap between germline ends came to 10 bases.

This chain connects TRBV6-1 to TRBJ2-7; 7 bases are shared with TRBD2. J lost 0 bases, V lost 1 base, and 6 bases had no gene match. CDR1 MNHNS and CDR2 SASEGT come from the germline V gene. The CDR3 contains 16 residues. CDR3 residues: CASSEEVGRSSYEQYF. The CDR3 DNA sequence: TGTGCCAGCAGTGAAGAGGTCGGGAGGAGCTCCTACGAGCAGTACTTC.

V is TRBV9 and J is TRBJ1-1; 11 nucleotides line up with TRBD1. V gave up 3 bases and J gave up 0 bases; unmatched junction bases: 4. From germline, CDR1 is SGDLS and CDR2 YYNGEE. The CDR3 is made up of 16 amino acids. The CDR3 loop is CASSARDRGLNTEAFF. The CDR3 DNA is TGTGCCAGCAGCGCCCGGGACAGGGGGTTGAACACTGAAGCTTTCTTT.

The genes are TRBV27 and TRBJ2-1; no clear D gene. The CDR3 consists of 13 residues. The germline CDR1 and CDR2 sequences are MNHEY and SMNVEV (reference sequence). V dropped 3 bases and J dropped 8 bases, with 11 bases sitting between them. The CDR3 coding sequence is TGTGCCAGCAGTTTCGCCCTGGGCGATGAGCAGTTCTTC. Its translation: CASSFALGDEQFF.

This chain uses TRBV15 with TRBJ1-1, with D tentatively TRBD1 (6 bases). CDR1 is LNHNV, CDR2 YYDKDF, per germline (reference sequence). This CDR3 is 16 amino acids long. V lost 3 bases to trimming and J lost 1 base, with 15 bases between them. This chain's CDR3 is CATSSPEGRGNTEAFF. As DNA, the CDR3 is TGTGCCACCAGCAGCCCGGAAGGCAGGGGGAACACTGAAGCTTTCTTT.

This clone was observed a single time. This sequence joins TRBV18 and TRBJ2-5, with 12 bases that match TRBD2. V was pared by 3 bases and J by 4 bases, with 6 bases of the junction left unmatched. This CDR3 region has 16 residues. Germline V gene data show CDR1 as KGHSH and CDR2 as LQKENI. The CDR3 DNA reads TGTGCCAGCTCACCTCGACTAGCGGGGGTGGGAGAGACCCAGTACTTC. Translating gives CASSPRLAGVGETQYF.